This T cell receptor (beta chain) was observed in a study of T cell changes during pregnancy in multiple sclerosis. This CDR3 contains 20 residues. Germline CDR1 is SGHVS and CDR2 is FNYEAQ. J was trimmed by 0 bases and V by 1 base; bases with no gene match: 14. Some clones are missing from TCRdb's copy, which holds only in-frame ones; the method was immunoSEQ multiplex PCR. The sample lists roughly 41,000 clones, less than 95% seen once, with approximately 1.6% in the top ten. The receptor was isolated from a female donor with multiple sclerosis, enrolled in a pregnancy study. V is TRBV7-6 and J is TRBJ2-1; 8 nucleotides match TRBD2. The sequencing here drew on peripheral blood, taken in the third trimester of pregnancy. In nucleotides, the CDR3 is TGTGCCAGCAGCTTAGGGGTAGCGGGACACCTCTCCAGCTCCTACAATGAGCAGTTCTTC. Amino acids: CASSLGVAGHLSSSYNEQFF.